A single sample gave rise to the 3 T cell receptor beta chains below, sequenced in a study of T cells after yellow fever vaccination (dated by TCRdb to 2018 to 2020). The treatment or condition label corresponds to: live attenuated yellow fever vaccine strain. Libraries were made using 5' RACE. The sequencing machine was an Illumina HiSeq 2500. TCRdb reran the public reads through fastp at Q25 and MiXCR, keeping productive beta chains. Every CDR3 protein is listed once, alongside the most common genes and DNA of its rows. This sample lists 60,000 or so distinct CDR3 sequences; more than 5.5% were detected once. The ten top clones hold roughly 40% of the sample. The sequencing used CD8+ T cells sorted from PBMCs, collected on the day of the first yellow fever vaccination. These receptor sequences come from a man younger than 30 who received the YFV17D yellow fever vaccine.

The V call is TRBV3-1, the J call TRBJ2-5, with D perhaps assigned TRBD1 or TRBD2 (5 bases each). The germline V and J ends were trimmed by 3 bases and 4 bases, with 15 bases remaining between them. The CDR3 runs to 15 residues. Germline CDR1 reads LGHDT; CDR2 reads YNNKEL (reference sequence). The CDR3 protein is CASSQRGWGRETQYF. The DNA of the CDR3 is TGTGCCAGCAGCCAGAGGGGATGGGGGAGAGAGACCCAGTACTTC.

Ten or more counts support this clonotype. The chain uses TRBV4-2 and TRBJ2-5; D remains ambiguous. V lost 2 bases, J lost 5 bases, and 15 bases lay in between. Per the germline V gene, CDR1 is LGHNA and CDR2 is YNFKEQ. The CDR3 contains 15 residues. The CDR3 DNA is TGTGCCAGCAGCCAACCTGGGGTCTTAGACGAGACCCAGTACTTC. This sequence encodes CASSQPGVLDETQYF.

This clonotype was recorded at least ten times. J is TRBJ2-1 and V is TRBV6-1; D gene uncertain. The V end lost 6 bases, the J end lost 7 bases, and 16 bases lay between the germline ends. The CDR3 has 14 amino acids. Germline CDR1 is MNHNS and CDR2 is SASEGT. The CDR3 region is CASRPPPRSNEQFF. CDR3 sequence (DNA): TGTGCCAGCAGACCCCCCCCTAGGTCAAATGAGCAGTTCTTC.